This T cell receptor beta chain was obtained from a study of Graves' ophthalmopathy and Graves' hyperthyroidism. For the study at large: Peripheral blood sampling occurred at initial diagnosis, before any treatment. Study-wide results and caveats: In blood appeared most of the expanded thyroid clonotypes whose frequency exceeded 0.001. The model achieved 70.59% sensitivity and about 76% specificity for ophthalmopathy progression.

The length of the CDR3 is 15 residues. CDR1 is MNHEY, CDR2 SVGEGT, per germline. Trimming took 2 bases from V and 4 from J, leaving 14 bases between them. The authors amplified TCR beta CDR3 regions, and they did so from RNA transcripts for repertoire sequencing. HTBI primers served in a first-round RT-PCR, which a second-round multiplex PCR followed. TCRdb reprocessed the multiplex PCR reads via MiXCR and lists one record per CDR3 protein. The repertoire includes some 390,000 distinct CDR3 sequences, roughly 18% of them detected once, and roughly 1.5% sits in the top ten. Ten or more counts support this clonotype. Its antigen remains unidentified.

The gene calls are TRBV6-2 or TRBV6-3 and TRBJ1-2; D is unresolved. Material for sequencing was peripheral blood. The TCR sequence derives from a woman under 30 with Graves' ophthalmopathy. The CDR3 coding sequence is TGTGCCAGCAGTTACGGCGGCCACCGAGTCTATGGCTACACCTTC. Its translation: CASSYGGHRVYGYTF.